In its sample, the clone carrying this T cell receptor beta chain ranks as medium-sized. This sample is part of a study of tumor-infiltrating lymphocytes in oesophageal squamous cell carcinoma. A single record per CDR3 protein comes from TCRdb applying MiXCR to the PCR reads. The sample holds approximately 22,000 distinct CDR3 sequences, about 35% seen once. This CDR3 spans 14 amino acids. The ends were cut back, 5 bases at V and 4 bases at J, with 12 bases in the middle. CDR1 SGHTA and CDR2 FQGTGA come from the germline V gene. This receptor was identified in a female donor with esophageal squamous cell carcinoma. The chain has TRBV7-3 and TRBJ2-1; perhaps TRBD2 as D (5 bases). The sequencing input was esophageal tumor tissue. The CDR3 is CASSPGLGYNEQFF. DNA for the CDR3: TGTGCCAGCAGCCCCGGACTTGGTTACAATGAGCAGTTCTTC.